This TCR beta chain was sequenced for a study of cytomegalovirus exposure and HLA in healthy donors. Details on this clone: The antigen remains unidentified.

PCR amplification relied on 60 Vbeta primers (plus 13 Jbeta primers). Method: immunoSEQ multiplex PCR; TCRdb's copy keeps in-frame clones and lacks some. In the table there are some 120,000 clones, over 65% of which are singletons. The study, taken as a whole, reports: For most TCR beta V segments, an earlier analysis put the productive rate at about 90% or about 30% of the time. The likely origin of a cluster of highly shared sequence variants was a sequencing artifact. As a later analysis showed, a missense DCLRE1C variant was linked to trimming of TCR beta V- and J-genes.

Per the germline V gene, CDR1 is LNHDA and CDR2 is SQIVND (reference sequence). Trimming at V came to 6 bases and at J to 5 bases, leaving 5 bases not matched to a gene. The CDR3 length is 14 residues. The chain joins TRBV19 to TRBJ2-1, with 9 bases identical to TRBD2. Sequenced input: PBMCs. The sequence was obtained from a man aged 35 to 55 in good health and CMV-seropositive. DNA of the CDR3: TGTGCCAGTAGGTTCGGGACTAGCAACAATGAGCAGTTCTTC. Amino acids: CASRFGTSNNEQFF.